A selection of T cell receptor beta chains follows, all from one sample in a study of CD8 T cells in Susac syndrome. TCRdb re-derived calls from the immunoSEQ multiplex PCR reads in MiXCR, one entry per CDR3 protein. The data show a few hundred thousand distinct CDR3 sequences, 95% seen once. The sequenced sample was CD4+ T cells from PBMCs. The receptors were sampled from a human donor with multiple sclerosis. Both conserved end residues are part of each CDR3. The D gene is left open where the match is weak. Size tells how often a clone was seen (once, few, many) or the class of an expanded clone, and some rows leave it out.

j_call v_call d_call clone_size cdr3_nt cdr3_aa
TRBJ2-1 TRBV9 - - TGTGCCAGCAGCGTAGCTGGGCAGTACAATGAGCAGTTCTTC CASSVAGQYNEQFF
TRBJ2-1 TRBV29-1 - - TGCAGCGTGGAAGGGGTTCCAAAAACCTACAATGAGCAGTTCTTC CSVEGVPKTYNEQFF
TRBJ2-7 TRBV29-1 - - TGCAGCGTTGAGGCCGGGAAGCCAAACTCCTACGAGCAGTACTTC CSVEAGKPNSYEQYF
TRBJ1-6 TRBV30 - - TGTGCCTGCCAACCAGGGGCCGCCTATTCACCCCTCCACTTT CACQPGAAYSPLHF
TRBJ2-2 TRBV27 - - TGTGCCAGCACGTTGGGGAACACCGGGGAGCTGTTTTTT CASTLGNTGELFF
TRBJ2-5 TRBV5-1 - few TGCGCCAGCAGCTTTACTTATGGAGAGACCCAGTACTTC CASSFTYGETQYF
TRBJ1-5 TRBV3-1 TRBD1 - TGTGCCAGCAGCCAAGAATACAGGGGCGATCAGCCCCAGCATTTT CASSQEYRGDQPQHF
TRBJ2-3 TRBV29-1 - - TGCAGCGCCGAAGGGCCGGCCCCAGATACGCAGTATTTT CSAEGPAPDTQYF
TRBJ1-3 TRBV3-1 - - TGTGCCAGCACCACCGGAGGCTTGGGAAACACCATATATTTT CASTTGGLGNTIYF
TRBJ1-1 TRBV20-1 - once TGCAGTGCTAGCCTACGGGGGATCTCTGAAGCTTTCTTT CSASLRGISEAFF
TRBJ2-1 TRBV7-2 TRBD1 - TGTGCCAGCAGGTCGGGGACAGGGTGGTCCTACAATGAGCAGTTCTTC CASRSGTGWSYNEQFF
TRBJ1-2 TRBV29-1 - few TGCAGCGTTGAAGCGGGAGTAGGCTACACCTTC CSVEAGVGYTF
TRBJ1-1 TRBV3-1 - - TGTGCCAGCAGCCCTACCTCGCCGCGCACTGAAGCTTTCTTT CASSPTSPRTEAFF
TRBJ2-5 TRBV2 TRBD2 - TGTGCCATCCGGACTAGCAATGGGGAGACCCAGTACTTC CAIRTSNGETQYF
TRBJ1-6 TRBV29-1 - - TGCAGCGTTGGGGACACCAAAGCAGGTTCACCCCTCCACTTT CSVGDTKAGSPLHF
TRBJ2-6 TRBV27 - - TGTGCCAGCCATAGTACTGGGGCCAACGTCCTGACTTTC CASHSTGANVLTF
TRBJ2-5 TRBV20-1 TRBD2 - TGCAGTGCTAGGGATGGACTAGCGGGGGAAGAGACCCAGTACTTC CSARDGLAGEETQYF
TRBJ2-4 TRBV6-5 - - TGTGCCAGCAGTCGGGGTAATGGAAACATTCAGTACTTC CASSRGNGNIQYF
TRBJ1-4 TRBV6-5 - - TGTGCCAGCAGTTACGAGGGCCGGCAGTTTTTT CASSYEGRQFF
TRBJ2-3 TRBV9 - once TGTGCCAGCAGCGTAACCCCACAGGAAGATACGCAGTATTTT CASSVTPQEDTQYF
TRBJ1-2 TRBV3-1 - once TGTGCCAGCAGCCCCCCAGGGATCTATGGCTACACCTTC CASSPPGIYGYTF
TRBJ1-6 TRBV20-1 - - TGCAGTGCTAGGGTGGCCGCGAGGGGTCATTCACCCCTCCACTTT CSARVAARGHSPLHF